One T cell receptor (beta chain) is described in this entry. This sample stems from a study of shared T cell receptors in the human thymus. TCRdb keeps only in-frame clones here, not all; method: immunoSEQ multiplex PCR. The table has under 700,000 clones, 75% to 85% seen once. J was trimmed by 1 base and V by 5 bases; bases with no gene match: 10. CDR3 length: 16 amino acids. CDR1 SGHAT and CDR2 FQDESV come from the germline V gene (reference sequence). Separately, the same data were catalogued under a study of human thymus T cells. That publication notes: It was healthy Finnish infants having corrective surgery for congenital heart defects who were the donors. Corrective heart surgery yielded the resections from which the thymus tissue came. Unrelated individuals had highly overlapping thymic repertoires, as reported in related research.

This TCR derives from a boy under three years old with a congenital heart defect. Source material: thymocytes. The V and J genes are TRBV11-1 and TRBJ2-7, with 8 bases lining up with TRBD2. CDR3: CASSPTGTSGSYEQYF. The CDR3 bases are TGTGCCAGCAGCCCAACGGGAACTAGCGGTTCCTACGAGCAGTACTTC.